A single sample gave rise to the 20 T cell receptor beta chains below, sequenced in a study of T cells in Graves' hyperthyroidism and ophthalmopathy. There were TCR beta CDR3 regions amplified from RNA transcripts. The HTBI primer set drove a first-round RT-PCR of the TCR CDR3. TCRdb reprocessed the multiplex PCR reads with MiXCR, giving one entry per CDR3 protein. The data show some 530,000 distinct CDR3 sequences, about 22% seen once. The sample comprised blood. All receptors derive from a woman between 70 and 85 years old with Graves' ophthalmopathy.

This clonotype has only one observation. The J gene is TRBJ2-7, the V gene TRBV4-1, with TRBD2 as a possible D gene (6 bases). Trimming left V 3 bases short and J 2 bases short, with 14 bases between. The CDR3 runs 15 residues. Germline V gene data show CDR1 as MGHRA and CDR2 as YSYEKL. CDR3 protein: CASSHSGTRTYEQYF. The CDR3 DNA is TGCGCCAGCAGCCACTCCGGGACTCGAACCTACGAGCAGTACTTC.

Comment on this clonotype: A read error may be the cause here, since a much bigger clone is one base away. The chain employs TRBV2 and TRBJ1-2; the D is unclear. This CDR3 is 14 amino acids long. Germline V lookup: CDR1 SNHLY, CDR2 FYNNEI. V was cut by 4 bases and J by 6 bases, with 15 bases left in between. DNA of the CDR3: TGTGCCAGCAGTGGATGGCAGGACCTTAATGGCTACACCTTC. As protein: CASSGWQDLNGYTF.

The chain employs TRBV5-1 and TRBJ2-3; no firm D call. The V end lost 1 base, the J end lost 5 bases, and 8 bases lay between the germline ends. CDR3 length equals 13 residues. CDR1 and CDR2 (germline): SGHRS, YFSETQ. The DNA of the CDR3 is TGCGCCAGCAGCTTGTCTCTAAGAGATACGCAGTATTTT. This codes for CASSLSLRDTQYF.

There are many counts of this clonotype. The rearrangement links TRBV28 to TRBJ2-1, with TRBD2 as a possible D gene (5 bases). CDR3 length: 16 amino acids. V gave up 8 bases and J gave up 3 bases, with 20 bases separating them. In germline, CDR1 is MDHEN, CDR2 SYDVKM. The DNA for the CDR3 is TGTGCCAGCGGTAAATCATGGACTCAACACTACAATGAGCAGTTCTTC. Protein sequence: CASGKSWTQHYNEQFF. The entire variable domain, with the rest obtained from reference TRBV28 and TRBJ2-1, is as follows: DVKVTQSSRYLVKRTGEKVFLECVQDMDHENMFWYRQDPGLGLRLIYFSYDVKMKEKGDIPEGYSVSREKKERFSLILESASTNQTSMYLCASGKSWTQHYNEQFFGPGTRLTVL.

A few counts support this clonotype. The chain recombines TRBV24-1 with TRBJ1-3; D perhaps matches TRBD1 (5 bases). Trimming removed 5 bases from V and 0 bases from J, with 7 bases in between. Germline V CDR1 and CDR2: KGHDR, SFDVKD. The length of the CDR3 is 14 residues. CDR3 DNA sequence: TGTGCCACCAGTGCGGGGGGCTCTGGAAACACCATATATTTT. Protein sequence: CATSAGGSGNTIYF.

In this sample, this clonotype turned up many times. The gene calls are TRBV5-1 and TRBJ2-3; 14 nucleotides align to TRBD2. The CDR3 runs 16 residues. The germline gives CDR1 SGHRS, CDR2 YFSETQ. V dropped 3 bases and J dropped 2; count of bases not matched to a gene: 2. The CDR3: CASSSGLAGDTDTQYF. The CDR3 region has the DNA TGCGCCAGCAGCTCGGGACTAGCGGGAGACACAGATACGCAGTATTTT.

This clonotype was detected ten times or more. This rearrangement joins TRBV6-1 to TRBJ2-1, with D possibly TRBD1 on 5 matching bases. CDR3 length: 15 residues. V dropped 4 bases and J dropped 8 bases, with 18 bases sitting between them. Germline CDR1 reads MNHNS; CDR2 reads SASEGT. This chain's CDR3 is CASSGLGVISDEQFF. CDR3 bases: TGTGCCAGCAGTGGGTTAGGGGTAATCAGCGATGAGCAGTTCTTC.

This chain connects TRBV7-3 to TRBJ2-2; 7 bases are a match to TRBD1. CDR1 SGHTA and CDR2 FQGTGA come from the germline V gene. Trimming took 3 bases from V and 10 from J; bases not matched to a gene: 5. The CDR3 consists of 13 residues. The CDR3 spells CASSLAGGAELFF. The CDR3 DNA is TGTGCCAGCAGCTTGGCAGGGGGAGCGGAGCTGTTTTTT.

The rearrangement joins TRBV4-1 to TRBJ2-2; TRBD1 matches at 7 bases. The CDR3 sequence is 15 residues long. Germline V CDR1 and CDR2: MGHRA, YSYEKL. V dropped 3 bases and J dropped 4; count of bases not matched to a gene: 5. The CDR3 is CASSQGQSLTGELFF. The DNA of the CDR3 is TGCGCCAGCAGCCAGGGACAGAGCCTCACCGGGGAGCTGTTTTTT.

This clonotype was found many times. In nucleotides, the CDR3 is TGTGCCAGCAGCAAAGACGGGACAGAGTATCAGCCCCAGCATTTT. Its translation is CASSKDGTEYQPQHF. The chain combines TRBV9 with TRBJ1-5; 7 positions agree with TRBD1. From germline, CDR1 is SGDLS and CDR2 YYNGEE. CDR3 size: 15 residues. Trimming took 4 bases from V and 5 from J; bases not matched to a gene: 9.

The sample holds a few counts of this clonotype. V and J are TRBV7-9 and TRBJ2-7, with 7 bases aligning to TRBD2. The J segment lost 3 bases and the V segment lost 1 base, leaving 18 bases of the junction unmatched. Germline CDR1 reads SEHNR; CDR2 reads FQNEAQ (reference sequence). This CDR3 comprises 19 residues. In DNA form, the CDR3 reads TGTGCCAGCAGCTTAGTTTTGGCTAGCGGCCCCGCGCGGGTCTACGAGCAGTACTTC. It specifies CASSLVLASGPARVYEQYF.

J is TRBJ1-1 and V is TRBV9; D may be TRBD1 (5 bases). The length of the CDR3 is 14 residues. V was clipped by 4 bases and J by 4 bases, with 14 bases between them. The germline V gene encodes CDR1 SGDLS and CDR2 YYNGEE. The CDR3: CASSTGGVGTEAFF. The CDR3 DNA sequence: TGTGCCAGCAGCACCGGGGGGGTAGGCACTGAAGCTTTCTTT.

This clonotype has at least ten counts. The rearrangement uses TRBV12-3 or TRBV12-4 and TRBJ2-7, with a possible D match to TRBD1 (6 bases). Trimming shortened V by 6 bases and J by 6 bases, and 12 bases separated the two germline ends. CDR3 length: 12 residues. As DNA, the CDR3 is TGTGCCAGCAGCCAAACAGGGACCGAGCAGTACTTC. Protein sequence: CASSQTGTEQYF.

The table lists this clonotype with a few counts. The rearrangement links TRBV3-1 to TRBJ2-4, with a weak D call TRBD1 (6 bases). Germline CDR1 is LGHDT and CDR2 is YNNKEL (reference sequence). The CDR3 loop spans 16 amino acids. V was clipped by 4 bases and J by 0 bases, with 13 bases between them. CDR3 bases: TGTGCCAGCAGCCCCCGGGACAACCCAGCCAAAAACATTCAGTACTTC. Protein: CASSPRDNPAKNIQYF.

J is TRBJ1-2 and V is TRBV18, with D tentatively TRBD1 (5 bases). The V end was cut by 1 base, the J end by 5 bases, with 11 bases between. The germline CDR1 and CDR2 sequences are KGHSH and LQKENI. This CDR3 comprises 14 residues. DNA of the CDR3: TGTGCCAGCTCACCACAGGGTGAGGGGTATGGCTACACCTTC. Residues: CASSPQGEGYGYTF.

V gene TRBV28 combines with J gene TRBJ1-2; D gene ambiguous. The V end lost 5 bases, the J end lost 4 bases, and 17 bases lay between the germline ends. Germline V gene data show CDR1 as MDHEN and CDR2 as SYDVKM. The CDR3 covers 15 residues. CDR3 region: CASSLTFGRSYGYTF. The DNA of the CDR3 is TGTGCCAGCAGTCTCACATTTGGCCGGAGCTATGGCTACACCTTC.

This clonotype was counted between two and nine times. The V and J genes are TRBV12-5 and TRBJ2-7; D remains unclear. The CDR3 contains 12 residues. V was clipped by 3 bases and J by 6 bases, with 9 bases between them. The germline gives CDR1 LGHNT, CDR2 FRNRAP. The CDR3 loop is CASGFHKVEQYF. DNA for the CDR3: TGTGCTAGTGGTTTCCACAAGGTCGAGCAGTACTTC.

This clonotype was found a few times. The chain joins TRBV7-6 to TRBJ2-2, with TRBD2 matching over 12 bases. The germline CDR1 and CDR2 sequences are SGHVS and FNYEAQ. The CDR3 covers 18 residues. After removal of 2 bases from V and 3 bases from J, the junction contained 7 bases not matched to a gene. The CDR3 sequence: CASSLLLAGGGHTGELFF. DNA for the CDR3: TGTGCCAGCAGCTTACTACTAGCGGGAGGAGGACACACCGGGGAGCTGTTTTTT.

This clonotype was observed once. This sequence joins TRBV28 and TRBJ1-6; D unresolved. The CDR3 totals 17 residues. CDR1 and CDR2 from the germline V gene are MDHEN and SYDVKM. Trimming pared 4 bases from V and 0 bases from J, leaving 13 bases between. CDR3 in amino acids: CASSSFRTGSYNSPLHF. DNA for the CDR3: TGTGCCAGCAGTTCCTTCCGGACGGGCTCCTATAATTCACCCCTCCACTTT.

The J gene is TRBJ1-2, the V gene TRBV6-5; D unresolved. Germline assignment: CDR1 MNHEY and CDR2 SVGAGI. V was trimmed by 2 bases and J by 4 bases, leaving 8 bases between them. CDR3 length equals 13 residues. The DNA for the CDR3 is TGTGCCAGCAGTTACGCCGGGGTCTATGGCTACACCTTC. It specifies CASSYAGVYGYTF.